Listed below are T cell receptor beta chains from one sample, sequenced in a study of shared clonotypes between healthy human individuals. Clones were read by immunoSEQ multiplex PCR, and TCRdb kept only the in-frame ones, dropping some. The table records some 2.1 million clones, roughly 95% of them present only once. Sequenced input: naive CD8+ T cells sorted from blood. The receptors were gathered from a man aged 18 to 30 in good health. The CDR3 runs from the conserved cysteine through the conserved F or W. A D gene is named only where the DNA matches it firmly. Where a row states a size, it is once, few, many or the class of an expanded clone; other rows omit it.

CDR3aa: CASSWPLEGNEQFF; CDR3nt: TGTGCCAGCAGCTGGCCTCTAGAGGGCAATGAGCAGTTCTTC; j_gene: TRBJ2-1; v_gene: TRBV7-2; d_gene: -; abundance: -
CDR3aa: CASSSFEVGNYGYTF; CDR3nt: TGTGCCAGCAGTTCTTTTGAAGTGGGGAACTATGGCTACACCTTC; j_gene: TRBJ1-2; v_gene: TRBV5-4; d_gene: -; abundance: -
CDR3aa: CASTSSPHSSGANVLTF; CDR3nt: TGCGCCAGCACCTCATCGCCCCACAGCTCTGGGGCCAACGTCCTGACTTTC; j_gene: TRBJ2-6; v_gene: TRBV4-1; d_gene: -; abundance: -
CDR3aa: CASSFRGNTEAFF; CDR3nt: TGCGCCAGCAGCTTTAGGGGAAACACTGAAGCTTTCTTT; j_gene: TRBJ1-1; v_gene: TRBV5-1; d_gene: -; abundance: -
CDR3aa: CASSEPGFGTEAFF; CDR3nt: TGTGCCAGCAGTGAACCAGGGTTTGGCACTGAAGCTTTCTTT; j_gene: TRBJ1-1; v_gene: TRBV6-1; d_gene: -; abundance: -
CDR3aa: CASGSRGGGSQPQHF; CDR3nt: TGTGCTAGTGGTTCGCGAGGGGGAGGAAGTCAGCCCCAGCATTTT; j_gene: TRBJ1-5; v_gene: TRBV12-5; d_gene: -; abundance: -
CDR3aa: CASRPERPYNEQFF; CDR3nt: TGTGCCAGCAGGCCAGAACGCCCGTACAATGAGCAGTTCTTC; j_gene: TRBJ2-1; v_gene: TRBV6-6; d_gene: -; abundance: -
CDR3aa: CASSEWGDGELFF; CDR3nt: TGTGCCAGCAGTGAATGGGGGGACGGGGAGCTGTTTTTT; j_gene: TRBJ2-2; v_gene: TRBV2; d_gene: -; abundance: -
CDR3aa: CASSPSPGGPTDTQYF; CDR3nt: TGTGCCAGCTCACCATCACCGGGAGGGCCGACAGATACGCAGTATTTT; j_gene: TRBJ2-3; v_gene: TRBV18; d_gene: TRBD2; abundance: -
CDR3aa: CASSESIFSADSTDTQYF; CDR3nt: TGCGCCAGCAGTGAGTCGATATTCTCCGCGGATAGCACAGATACGCAGTATTTT; j_gene: TRBJ2-3; v_gene: TRBV10-1; d_gene: -; abundance: -
CDR3aa: CASSLGGGLAKNIQYF; CDR3nt: TGTGCCAGCAGTTTAGGCGGGGGGCTAGCCAAAAACATTCAGTACTTC; j_gene: TRBJ2-4; v_gene: TRBV27; d_gene: TRBD2; abundance: -
CDR3aa: CASSKWTGTYEQYF; CDR3nt: TGTGCCAGCAGCAAGTGGACAGGGACCTACGAGCAGTACTTC; j_gene: TRBJ2-7; v_gene: TRBV6-5; d_gene: TRBD1; abundance: once
CDR3aa: CASSPGLAGYEQYF; CDR3nt: TGTGCCAGCAGCCCGGGACTAGCGGGCTACGAGCAGTACTTC; j_gene: TRBJ2-7; v_gene: TRBV9; d_gene: TRBD2; abundance: few
CDR3aa: CSVEDLGGYTF; CDR3nt: TGCAGCGTTGAAGATCTTGGTGGCTACACCTTC; j_gene: TRBJ1-2; v_gene: TRBV29-1; d_gene: -; abundance: -
CDR3aa: CASSLEAGVAAFF; CDR3nt: TGTGCCAGCAGCTTAGAAGCGGGAGTGGCAGCTTTCTTT; j_gene: TRBJ1-1; v_gene: TRBV13; d_gene: -; abundance: -
CDR3aa: CASSYSTGQKHNEQFF; CDR3nt: TGTGCCAGCAGTTACTCGACGGGGCAGAAACACAATGAGCAGTTCTTC; j_gene: TRBJ2-1; v_gene: TRBV6-5; d_gene: -; abundance: -
CDR3aa: CASTSGFGYGYTF; CDR3nt: TGTGCCAGCACCTCAGGGTTTGGCTATGGCTACACCTTC; j_gene: TRBJ1-2; v_gene: TRBV27; d_gene: -; abundance: -
CDR3aa: CASRPTGGDQPQHF; CDR3nt: TGTGCCAGCAGACCAACAGGGGGGGATCAGCCCCAGCATTTT; j_gene: TRBJ1-5; v_gene: TRBV6-1; d_gene: TRBD1; abundance: -
CDR3aa: CASSGTTGLETQYF; CDR3nt: TGTGCCAGCAGTGGCACTACAGGATTAGAGACCCAGTACTTC; j_gene: TRBJ2-5; v_gene: TRBV6-1; d_gene: -; abundance: -
CDR3aa: CAWRSAGVETQYF; CDR3nt: TGTGCCTGGAGGTCAGCGGGAGTGGAGACCCAGTACTTC; j_gene: TRBJ2-5; v_gene: TRBV30; d_gene: TRBD2; abundance: -
CDR3aa: CASFTGAGTGELFF; CDR3nt: TGTGCCAGTTTCACGGGGGCTGGGACCGGGGAGCTGTTTTTT; j_gene: TRBJ2-2; v_gene: TRBV27; d_gene: -; abundance: -
CDR3aa: CASSQWTSGLDEQYF; CDR3nt: TGTGCCAGCAGCCAATGGACTAGCGGGTTAGATGAGCAGTACTTC; j_gene: TRBJ2-7; v_gene: TRBV14; d_gene: TRBD2; abundance: -
CDR3aa: CASKRGQEDGYTF; CDR3nt: TGTGCCAGTAAACGTGGACAGGAGGATGGCTACACCTTC; j_gene: TRBJ1-2; v_gene: TRBV19; d_gene: TRBD1; abundance: -
CDR3aa: CASSPGTGAYNEQFF; CDR3nt: TGTGCCAGCAGCCCCGGGACAGGGGCCTACAATGAGCAGTTCTTC; j_gene: TRBJ2-1; v_gene: TRBV27; d_gene: TRBD1; abundance: few
CDR3aa: CASSSTSGRVYEQYF; CDR3nt: TGTGCCAGCAGTTCGACTAGCGGGAGGGTTTACGAGCAGTACTTC; j_gene: TRBJ2-7; v_gene: TRBV7-9; d_gene: TRBD2; abundance: -
CDR3aa: CASSADGFQETQYF; CDR3nt: TGTGCCAGCAGCGCAGACGGATTCCAAGAGACCCAGTACTTC; j_gene: TRBJ2-5; v_gene: TRBV9; d_gene: -; abundance: -
CDR3aa: CASSLDFRDHEQYF; CDR3nt: TGTGCCAGCAGCTTAGATTTCAGGGACCACGAGCAGTACTTC; j_gene: TRBJ2-7; v_gene: TRBV7-6; d_gene: -; abundance: -
CDR3aa: CASSQDGSIGETQYF; CDR3nt: TGCGCCAGCAGCCAAGATGGGTCGATCGGGGAGACCCAGTACTTC; j_gene: TRBJ2-5; v_gene: TRBV4-1; d_gene: -; abundance: -
CDR3aa: CASSLPTRGEETQYF; CDR3nt: TGTGCCAGCAGCTTACCTACCCGGGGGGAAGAGACCCAGTACTTC; j_gene: TRBJ2-5; v_gene: TRBV7-9; d_gene: TRBD2; abundance: -
CDR3aa: CASSEGWEQFF; CDR3nt: TGTGCCAGCAGTGAAGGGTGGGAGCAGTTCTTC; j_gene: TRBJ2-1; v_gene: TRBV2; d_gene: -; abundance: -
CDR3aa: CASSPERGRETQYF; CDR3nt: TGTGCCAGCAGCCCAGAGAGGGGCAGGGAGACCCAGTACTTC; j_gene: TRBJ2-5; v_gene: TRBV7-6; d_gene: -; abundance: -
CDR3aa: CASSLGREAGYTF; CDR3nt: TGTGCCAGCAGCTTAGGTAGGGAGGCTGGCTACACCTTC; j_gene: TRBJ1-2; v_gene: TRBV7-8; d_gene: -; abundance: -
CDR3aa: CSVVSQGAAGYTF; CDR3nt: TGCAGCGTTGTATCGCAGGGGGCTGCCGGCTACACCTTC; j_gene: TRBJ1-2; v_gene: TRBV29-1; d_gene: TRBD1; abundance: once